These 29 T cell receptor beta chains share one sample of origin, sequenced in a study of identifying expanded T cells in peripheral blood. Repertoires were generated with immunoSEQ multiplex PCR, while TCRdb's copy carries only in-frame clones and drops some. The data show some 70,000 clones, about nine tenths seen once. The sequencing sample was made of blood. These receptors were taken from a person aged 18-70 years in good health.

The chain couples TRBV7-9 to TRBJ2-1; tentatively, D is TRBD2 (5 bases). The CDR3 is 17 residues long. Trimming removed 3 bases from V and 7 bases from J, with 22 bases in between. Germline V gene lookup returns CDR1 SEHNR and CDR2 FQNEAQ (reference sequence). This CDR3 reads CASSFVSSARDLNEQFF. The CDR3 DNA reads TGTGCCAGCAGCTTTGTCTCAAGTGCGAGGGATTTGAATGAGCAGTTCTTC.

V usage is TRBV28 and J usage is TRBJ1-4; D remains ambiguous. CDR3 length: 14 residues. Per germline, CDR1 MDHEN and CDR2 SYDVKM. The V and J ends lost 1 base and 0 bases respectively, with 3 bases between them. CDR3 region: CASSLSATNEKLFF. CDR3 DNA sequence: TGTGCCAGCAGTTTATCAGCAACTAATGAAAAACTGTTTTTT.

The rearrangement uses TRBV5-6 and TRBJ1-1, with D tentatively TRBD1 (6 bases). This CDR3 spans 16 amino acids. The V gene lost 4 bases and the J gene lost 1 base, with 17 bases spanning the gap. The V gene's germline CDR1 is SGHDT and CDR2 YYEEEE. This chain's CDR3 is CASSREAGARNTEAFF. The CDR3 bases are TGTGCCAGCAGCCGAGAGGCAGGGGCGAGGAACACTGAAGCTTTCTTT.

This chain connects TRBV27 to TRBJ2-3; D is unresolved. Trimming took 3 bases from V and 5 from J, leaving 6 bases between them. In germline, CDR1 is MNHEY, CDR2 SMNVEV (reference sequence). The length of the CDR3 is 12 residues. For the CDR3, the DNA is TGTGCCAGCAGTTTGGGCAGAGATACGCAGTATTTT. Protein: CASSLGRDTQYF.

This clone was detected only once. The chain links TRBV5-4 to TRBJ2-3, with D hard to call. Germline CDR1 SGHNT, CDR2 YYREEE (reference sequence). There are 15 residues in the CDR3. V lost 0 bases and J lost 2, with 10 bases in between. The CDR3 bases are TGTGCCAGCAGCTTGGCCGCGGACCCCACAGATACGCAGTATTTT. It specifies CASSLAADPTDTQYF.

The chain links TRBV6-4 to TRBJ2-1; 7 bases match TRBD1. Germline trimming cut 6 bases from V and 2 bases from J; bases unmatched to any gene: 1. The CDR3 length is 13 residues. Germline loops: CDR1 MRHNA, CDR2 SNTAGT. CDR3 sequence reads: CASSQGAYNEQFF. The CDR3 DNA reads TGTGCCAGCAGCCAGGGGGCCTACAATGAGCAGTTCTTC.

The V gene is TRBV7-2, the J gene TRBJ2-5, with D uncertain. Germline CDR1 reads SGHTA; CDR2 reads FQGNSA. V lost 5 bases and J 1 base, leaving 2 bases between the germline ends. The length of the CDR3 is 11 residues. In nucleotides, the CDR3 is TGTGCCAGCAGCCCCCAAGAGACCCAGTACTTC. This sequence encodes CASSPQETQYF.

CDR3 amino acids: CASSVGQDNEQFF. CDR3 sequence (DNA): TGTGCCAGCAGCGTGGGACAGGACAATGAGCAGTTCTTC. The chain employs TRBV9 and TRBJ2-1, with 8 nucleotides matching TRBD1. The CDR3 has 13 amino acids. Germline lookup yields CDR1 SGDLS and CDR2 YYNGEE. The trim removed 2 bases at V and 5 bases at J, leaving 0 bases unmatched.

The chain employs TRBV7-9 and TRBJ2-7, with unresolved D. V gave up 2 bases and J gave up 0 bases, with 14 bases separating them. The germline gives CDR1 SEHNR, CDR2 FQNEAQ (reference sequence). CDR3 length equals 16 residues. This CDR3 reads CASSLLAAQSSYEQYF. The CDR3 coding sequence is TGTGCCAGCAGCTTACTGGCAGCGCAGAGCTCCTACGAGCAGTACTTC.

This clone was counted only a few times. This chain connects TRBV1 to TRBJ2-4. TRBV1 corresponds to a pseudogene. The CDR3 loop spans 17 amino acids. CDR3 coding DNA: TGCACCAGCAGCCTATTGTACCCGGGCGTAGCCAAAAACATTCAGTACTTC. Its translation: CTSSLLYPGVAKNIQYF.

The gene calls are TRBV7-7 and TRBJ2-1; tentatively, D is TRBD1 (5 bases). Trimming pared 5 bases from V and 7 bases from J, leaving 12 bases between. The germline CDR1 and CDR2 sequences are SSHAT and FNYEAQ (reference sequence). CDR3 length: 13 amino acids. The CDR3 is CASSPVGHNEQFF. CDR3 nucleotides: TGTGCCAGCAGCCCGGTGGGGCATAATGAGCAGTTCTTC. Using reference TRBV7-7 and TRBJ2-1 for the parts outside the CDR3, the full variable domain is GAGVSQSPRYKVTKRGQDVTLRCDPISSHATLYWYQQALGQGPEFLTYFNYEAQPDKSGLPSDRFSAERPEGSISTLTIQRTEQRDSAMYRCASSPVGHNEQFFGPGTRLTVL.

The chain carries TRBV5-1 and TRBJ2-4; D may match TRBD1 or TRBD2 (6 bases each). From germline, CDR1 is SGHRS and CDR2 YFSETQ. V was pared by 2 bases and J by 6 bases, with 12 bases between. The CDR3 is made up of 14 amino acids. CDR3 nucleotide sequence: TGCGCCAGCAGCTTTGAGGGGGGAGGAAACATTCAGTACTTC. This codes for CASSFEGGGNIQYF. Using reference TRBV5-1 and TRBJ2-4 for the parts outside the CDR3, the full variable domain is KAGVTQTPRYLIKTRGQQVTLSCSPISGHRSVSWYQQTPGQGLQFLFEYFSETQRNKGNFPGRFSGRQFSNSRSEMNVSTLELGDSALYLCASSFEGGGNIQYFGAGTRLSVL.

The CDR3 sequence is CASGARDSSYEQYF. The CDR3 coding sequence is TGTGCCAGCGGGGCGAGGGACAGCTCCTACGAGCAGTACTTC. V is TRBV13 and J is TRBJ2-7; TRBD1 matches 7 bases. This CDR3 comprises 14 residues. The V gene end was trimmed by 8 bases and the J gene end by 0 bases; junction bases not matched to a gene: 7. Germline lookup yields CDR1 PRHDT and CDR2 FYEKMQ (reference sequence). Full variable domain (remainder filled in from reference TRBV13 and TRBJ2-7): AAGVIQSPRHLIKEKRETATLKCYPIPRHDTVYWYQQGPGQDPQFLISFYEKMQSDKGSIPDRFSAQQFSDYHSELNMSSLELGDSALYFCASGARDSSYEQYFGPGTRLTVT.

The chain carries TRBV11-2 and TRBJ2-3; D call uncertain. CDR3 length equals 11 residues. V lost 8 bases and J lost 2, with 5 bases in between. Germline values: CDR1 SGHAT, CDR2 FQNNGV. CDR3 in DNA: TGTGCCAGCTCCTCCACAGATACGCAGTATTTT. This encodes CASSSTDTQYF.

The V gene is TRBV4-3, the J gene TRBJ2-3; 8 bases are a match to TRBD1. There are 17 residues in the CDR3. V lost 0 bases, J lost 4 bases, and 9 bases stayed unmatched. Germline values: CDR1 LGHNA, CDR2 YSLEER. This CDR3 is CASSQEPAGGDADTQYF. CDR3 DNA: TGCGCCAGCAGCCAAGAGCCTGCAGGGGGCGACGCAGATACGCAGTATTTT.

About this clone itself: The junction shows a germline mismatch at one end, possibly a read error. CDR3 DNA sequence: TGTGCCAGTAGTATAGGACAGATCCAAGAGGCCCAGTACTTC. Encoded protein: CASSIGQIQEAQYF. The chain joins TRBV19 to TRBJ2-5; the D gene is possibly TRBD1 (5 bases). The CDR3 is 14 amino acids. The germline V gene has CDR1 LNHDA and CDR2 SQIVND (reference sequence).

This chain links TRBV18 with TRBJ2-7; 7 bases match TRBD1. Germline CDR1 reads KGHSH; CDR2 reads LQKENI. V lost 5 bases, J lost 3 bases, and 7 bases stayed unmatched. The length of the CDR3 is 14 residues. This chain's CDR3 is CASSKPGGIYEQYF. CDR3 DNA sequence: TGTGCCAGCTCAAAACCAGGGGGAATCTACGAGCAGTACTTC.

The rearrangement joins TRBV4-3 to TRBJ1-2, with TRBD1 as a possible D gene (6 bases). CDR1 LGHNA and CDR2 YSLEER come from the germline V gene. The CDR3 has 16 amino acids. The V and J ends lost 0 bases and 4 bases respectively, with 15 bases between them. CDR3 DNA: TGCGCCAGCAGCCAAGATGGGCCGGGGGCCAGCTATGGCTACACCTTC. Encoded protein: CASSQDGPGASYGYTF.

The chain combines TRBV7-2 with TRBJ2-1; no definite D call. Germline lookup yields CDR1 SGHTA and CDR2 FQGNSA. Trimming stripped 1 base from V and 10 bases from J, with 11 bases between. The CDR3 consists of 13 residues. This chain's CDR3 is CASSLVPGGEQFF. DNA of the CDR3: TGTGCCAGCAGCTTAGTACCTGGTGGGGAGCAGTTCTTC. Together with reference TRBV7-2 and TRBJ2-1, the CDR3 gives the full variable domain: GAGVSQSPSNKVTEKGKDVELRCDPISGHTALYWYRQSLGQGLEFLIYFQGNSAPDKSGLPSDRFSAERTGGSVSTLTIQRTQQEDSAVYLCASSLVPGGEQFFGPGTRLTVL.

This rearrangement joins TRBV18 to TRBJ2-7; 7 bases are a match to TRBD2. The trim removed 0 bases at V and 4 bases at J, leaving 9 bases unmatched. The CDR3 has 16 amino acids. In germline, CDR1 is KGHSH, CDR2 LQKENI. The chain's CDR3 is CASSPPVGGPVYEQYF. The CDR3 nucleotides read TGTGCCAGCTCACCACCGGTGGGAGGGCCTGTATACGAGCAGTACTTC.

V and J are TRBV29-1 and TRBJ2-7, with 8 bases matching TRBD1. Germline trimming cut 6 bases from V and 1 base from J; bases unmatched to any gene: 8. The germline gives CDR1 SQVTM, CDR2 ANQGSEA. The CDR3 has 14 residues. The CDR3 here is CSVRQGAISYEQYF. The CDR3 DNA follows: TGCAGCGTCCGTCAGGGGGCGATATCCTACGAGCAGTACTTC.

This sequence joins TRBV4-3 and TRBJ1-4, with TRBD1 identical over 9 bases. Germline CDR1 LGHNA, CDR2 YSLEER. The CDR3 runs to 18 residues. The junction had 13 bases not matched to a gene; V was cut back by 3 bases and J by 5 bases. The DNA of the CDR3 is TGCGCCAGCAGCCACAACCCACCCCGGGACAGGGTGAATGAAAAACTGTTTTTT. This encodes CASSHNPPRDRVNEKLFF.

The V gene is TRBV27, the J gene TRBJ1-5, with D perhaps TRBD1 (5 bases). From germline, CDR1 is MNHEY and CDR2 SMNVEV (reference sequence). V shed 1 base and J shed 2 bases, with 15 bases lying between them. This CDR3 has 17 residues. CDR3 DNA: TGTGCCAGCAGTTTATGGGGCCCTTTAGAAGGCAATCAGCCCCAGCATTTT. Its protein product is CASSLWGPLEGNQPQHF.

V gene TRBV6-1 combines with J gene TRBJ2-3; 7 positions agree with TRBD2. Per the germline V gene, CDR1 is MNHNS and CDR2 is SASEGT. This CDR3 has 15 residues. V trimming: 6 bases; J trimming: 0 bases; junction bases outside the gene matches: 6. DNA for the CDR3: TGTGCCAGCAGGGGCCGGGACTACAGCACAGATACGCAGTATTTT. Its protein is CASRGRDYSTDTQYF.

The table lists this clone with a count of one. The J gene is TRBJ1-2, the V gene TRBV15, with a weak D call TRBD1 (6 bases). This CDR3 comprises 13 residues. The germline V gene encodes CDR1 LNHNV and CDR2 YYDKDF (reference sequence). Trimming pared 1 base from V and 8 bases from J, leaving 11 bases between. CDR3 loop: CATSRAGGGGYTF. The CDR3 DNA reads as TGTGCCACCAGCAGAGCGGGGGGGGGCGGCTACACCTTC.

The chain employs TRBV5-1 and TRBJ1-2, with 7 bases aligning to TRBD1. The ends lost 2 bases at V and 2 bases at J; junction bases unmatched: 6. The germline gives CDR1 SGHRS, CDR2 YFSETQ. The CDR3 runs 15 residues. The CDR3 coding sequence is TGCGCCAGCAGCTTTGGTTCACAGGGGAACTATGGCTACACCTTC. This codes for CASSFGSQGNYGYTF.

The V and J genes are TRBV5-6 and TRBJ2-7; D perhaps matches TRBD2 (6 bases). This CDR3 has 13 residues. Trimming took 7 bases from V and 7 from J, leaving 18 bases between them. Germline V gene data show CDR1 as SGHDT and CDR2 as YYEEEE. CDR3 loop: CASGVWGEYEQYF. CDR3 bases: TGTGCCAGCGGGGTCTGGGGGGAGTATGAGCAGTACTTC. Full variable domain (missing parts from reference TRBV5-6 and TRBJ2-7): DAGVTQSPTHLIKTRGQQVTLRCSPKSGHDTVSWYQQALGQGPQFIFQYYEEEERQRGNFPDRFSGHQFPNYSSELNVNALLLGDSALYLCASGVWGEYEQYFGPGTRLTVT.

V and J are TRBV5-4 and TRBJ1-2, with D perhaps matching TRBD1 (5 bases). V lost 4 bases to trimming and J lost 4 bases, with 17 bases between them. Germline lookup yields CDR1 SGHNT and CDR2 YYREEE (reference sequence). The CDR3 contains 15 residues. CDR3 sequence reads: CASSLSTGTPYGYTF. The CDR3 coding sequence is TGTGCCAGCAGCCTTTCAACTGGGACCCCCTATGGCTACACCTTC.

This sequence joins TRBV6-1 and TRBJ1-2; TRBD1 aligns across 10 bases. Germline V lookup: CDR1 MNHNS, CDR2 SASEGT. Trimming cost V 6 bases and J 10 bases; bases outside gene matches: 8. The CDR3 has 13 amino acids. The CDR3 protein is CASSADRGRPYTF. Written as DNA, the CDR3 is TGTGCCAGCAGCGCTGACAGGGGGCGACCCTACACCTTC.